These 14 T cell receptor beta chains came from one sample sequenced in a study of blood T cell repertoires in COVID-19. This table comes from immunoSEQ multiplex PCR, and its TCRdb copy is limited to in-frame clones, with some not included. The sample has roughly 150,000 clones, more than 70% seen once. Sample: peripheral blood. These receptors all stem from a man aged 55 to 70 with acute or convalescent COVID-19.

The chain uses TRBV6-2 or TRBV6-3 and TRBJ2-3, with D maybe TRBD2 (6 bases). The CDR3 has 14 amino acids. Germline assignment: CDR1 MNHEY and CDR2 SVGEGT. V dropped 2 bases and J dropped 2 bases, with 8 bases sitting between them. This CDR3 reads CASSYGLFTDTQYF. Here the CDR3 DNA reads TGTGCCAGCAGTTACGGACTATTCACAGATACGCAGTATTTT.

The V call is TRBV11-2, the J call TRBJ1-5; D call uncertain. CDR3 length: 13 residues. Germline lookup yields CDR1 SGHAT and CDR2 FQNNGV. The ends were cut back, 0 bases at V and 5 bases at J, with 5 bases in the middle. The CDR3 bases are TGTGCCAGCAGCTTAGACCCAGATCAGCCCCAGCATTTT. This gives the protein CASSLDPDQPQHF.

The chain uses TRBV18 and TRBJ2-1; 8 bases agree with TRBD1. Germline V CDR1 and CDR2: KGHSH, LQKENI. V gave up 5 bases and J gave up 5 bases; unmatched junction bases: 8. CDR3 length: 15 residues. The CDR3: CASSSQGARNNEQFF. Written as DNA, the CDR3 is TGTGCCAGCTCATCTCAGGGGGCTCGGAACAATGAGCAGTTCTTC.

DNA for the CDR3: TGTGCCAGCAGTTACGGACAGGGTGTGGGTCCCCTCCACTTT. Its translation is CASSYGQGVGPLHF. This rearrangement joins TRBV6-5 to TRBJ1-6; 8 bases fit TRBD1. J gave up 13 bases and V 2 bases, and 7 bases lay outside the gene matches. There are 14 residues in the CDR3. Germline CDR1 and CDR2: MNHEY and SVGAGI.

This sequence joins TRBV5-4 and TRBJ2-7; 9 nucleotides line up with TRBD1. J gave up 7 bases and V 3 bases, and 8 bases lay outside the gene matches. Germline loops: CDR1 SGHNT, CDR2 YYREEE (reference sequence). The CDR3 has 14 amino acids. CDR3 amino acids: CASSSTGGVREQYF. Here the CDR3 DNA reads TGTGCCAGCAGCTCGACAGGGGGTGTACGGGAGCAGTACTTC.

The rearrangement links TRBV6-5 to TRBJ2-1; D possibly corresponds to TRBD1 (5 bases). The CDR3 extends over 15 amino acids. V lost 3 bases and J lost 9, with 18 bases in between. The germline gives CDR1 MNHEY, CDR2 SVGAGI. DNA for the CDR3: TGTGCCAGCAGTTATCCTTCAGGGTCTTTTTCTGAGCAGTTCTTC. The encoded protein is CASSYPSGSFSEQFF.

The rearrangement joins TRBV4-2 to TRBJ1-2, with TRBD1 matching 8 bases. V was clipped by 0 bases and J by 1 base; unmatched bases: 10. CDR1 and CDR2 from the germline V gene are LGHNA and YNFKEQ. This CDR3 has 18 residues. The DNA of the CDR3 is TGTGCCAGCAGCCAAGAATTGGTACAGGGGGTGAGTAACTATGGCTACACCTTC. It encodes CASSQELVQGVSNYGYTF.

The chain joins TRBV27 to TRBJ1-4; 7 nucleotides match TRBD1. In germline, CDR1 is MNHEY, CDR2 SMNVEV (reference sequence). CDR3 length equals 16 residues. The V segment lost 2 bases and the J segment 7 bases; nucleotides outside the gene matches: 10. This chain's CDR3 is CASSLTTRGALEKLFF. CDR3 DNA: TGTGCCAGCAGTTTAACCACCAGGGGGGCGCTTGAAAAACTGTTTTTT.

The genes are TRBV7-2 and TRBJ1-1; D is unclear. Trimming cost V 5 bases and J 1 base, with 17 bases left between them. Germline V gives CDR1 SGHTA, CDR2 FQGNSA. The CDR3 has 16 residues. Here the CDR3 reads CASSPRRSVPNTEAFF. CDR3 bases: TGTGCCAGCAGCCCCCGCCGTTCGGTCCCGAACACTGAAGCTTTCTTT.

The chain combines TRBV6-6 with TRBJ2-2; D perhaps matches TRBD2 (6 bases). V dropped 0 bases and J dropped 6 bases, with 11 bases sitting between them. This CDR3 spans 15 amino acids. The germline gives CDR1 MNHNY, CDR2 SVGAGI (reference sequence). The CDR3 loop is CASSYSWGVAGELFF. The CDR3 DNA follows: TGTGCCAGCAGTTACTCCTGGGGGGTGGCCGGGGAGCTGTTTTTT.

The count of this clone is one. The gene calls are TRBV18 and TRBJ2-7; D is perhaps TRBD1 (5 bases). V was trimmed by 6 bases and J by 4 bases, leaving 19 bases between them. The length of the CDR3 is 15 residues. CDR1 is KGHSH and CDR2 is LQKENI in the germline V gene. The CDR3 DNA is TGTGCCAGCTCCCCATCCTTGCAGGGTTGGTACGAGCAGTACTTC. It yields the protein CASSPSLQGWYEQYF.

The chain carries TRBV5-1 and TRBJ2-7, with 7 positions matching TRBD1. From germline, CDR1 is SGHRS and CDR2 YFSETQ. The V gene end was trimmed by 1 base and the J gene end by 5 bases; junction bases not matched to a gene: 15. The CDR3 is made up of 17 amino acids. The CDR3 DNA is TGCGCCAGCAGCTTGTTCTTGGTGTCACAGGGGTCCCACGAGCAGTACTTC. It specifies CASSLFLVSQGSHEQYF.

The chain employs TRBV18 and TRBJ1-1, with 7 bases fitting TRBD1. After removal of 1 base from V and 4 bases from J, the junction contained 3 bases not matched to a gene. The CDR3 covers 14 residues. CDR1 is KGHSH and CDR2 is LQKENI in the germline V gene. As DNA, the CDR3 is TGTGCCAGCTCACCACAGGGGGCGCCCACTGAAGCTTTCTTT. This gives the protein CASSPQGAPTEAFF.

The V and J genes are TRBV27 and TRBJ1-5, with 8 bases identical to TRBD1. The J segment lost 2 bases and the V segment lost 5 bases, leaving 14 bases of the junction unmatched. Germline V gives CDR1 MNHEY, CDR2 SMNVEV (reference sequence). The CDR3 covers 18 residues. Here the CDR3 DNA reads TGTGCCAGCAGTCCCACCGGCAGGGGGCTCGTGGGCAATCAGCCCCAGCATTTT. Amino acid sequence: CASSPTGRGLVGNQPQHF.